Listed below are T cell receptor beta chains from one sample, sequenced in a study of cytomegalovirus exposure and HLA in healthy donors. Clones were read by immunoSEQ multiplex PCR, and TCRdb kept only the in-frame ones, dropping some. The profile shows under 150,000 clones, around 72% of them singletons. The sample comprised PBMCs. The receptor source for this set is a man aged 35 to 55 in good health and CMV-seronegative. Both conserved end residues are part of each CDR3. A D gene is named only where the DNA matches it firmly. The size entry is marked missing in some rows and otherwise reads once, few, many or a size class.

>.|TRBJ1-2|TRBV5-6|few
TGTGCCAGCAGCCCGCCGGCGGGGCCGACCCGATATGGCTACACCTTC
CASSPPAGPTRYGYTF
>TRBD1|TRBJ1-1|TRBV19|once
TGTGCCAGTAGTATGACAGGGACATGGAACACTGAAGCTTTCTTT
CASSMTGTWNTEAFF
>TRBD2|TRBJ2-4|TRBV30|.
TGTGCCTGGATGGGGACTAGCGGGAGTTACATTCAGCACTTC
CAWMGTSGSYIQHF
>.|TRBJ2-5|TRBV5-1|few
TGCGCCAGCAGCTTCGGGGGACGACAAGAGACCCAGTACTTC
CASSFGGRQETQYF
>.|TRBJ2-6|TRBV6-5|.
TGTGCCAGCAGTTACAGGGGGGGAGGAGGGGCCAACGTCCTGACTTTC
CASSYRGGGGANVLTF
>.|TRBJ1-5|TRBV2|.
TGTGCCAGCAGTCAACAGGGAAGCAATCAGCCCCAGCATTTT
CASSQQGSNQPQHF
>TRBD2|TRBJ2-1|TRBV5-4|.
TGTGCCAGCAGTTCCGGGGTTAGCGGGGATACGGATGAGCAGTTCTTC
CASSSGVSGDTDEQFF
>.|TRBJ1-2|TRBV19|few
TGTGCCAGTAGTAGGGACTCTGGAAACTATGGCTACACCTTC
CASSRDSGNYGYTF
>TRBD2|TRBJ2-7|TRBV7-2|few
TGTGCCAGCAGCTTAGAGGCGGCTAGCGGGGCCTACGAGCAGTACTTC
CASSLEAASGAYEQYF
>TRBD1|TRBJ1-5|TRBV4-2|.
TGTGCCAGCAGCCACACAGGGGGCGACAGTCAGCCCCAGCATTTT
CASSHTGGDSQPQHF
>.|TRBJ2-7|TRBV5-1|.
TGCGCCAGCAGCTTGTGGGCCGGGGATTCAACCTACGAGCAGTACTTC
CASSLWAGDSTYEQYF
>TRBD2|TRBJ2-7|TRBV25-1|.
TGTGCCAGCAGTGAAGGCGGGAGCTACGAGCAGTACTTC
CASSEGGSYEQYF
>.|TRBJ2-2|TRBV9|.
TGTGCCAGCAGCCGCGGACAGAACACCGGGGAGCTGTTTTTT
CASSRGQNTGELFF
>TRBD1|TRBJ2-3|TRBV12-5|.
TGTGCTAGTGGTTTACAGAGGGGGCATGCAGATACGCAGTATTTT
CASGLQRGHADTQYF
>TRBD1|TRBJ2-2|TRBV28|.
TGTGCCAGCAGCTCCCCGGGACAGGGGGCCACCGGGGAGCTGTTTTTT
CASSSPGQGATGELFF
>.|TRBJ1-2|TRBV5-6|.
TGTGCCAGCAGCTTGAGTGCGGGGGGAGACATTCCTGGCTACACCTTC
CASSLSAGGDIPGYTF
>.|TRBJ1-4|TRBV5-4|.
TGTGCCAGCAGCTCTCTTAATGAAAAACTGTTTTTT
CASSSLNEKLFF
>TRBD2|TRBJ2-7|TRBV7-8|.
TGTGCCAGCAGCCCACAGCCCCCAGCGGGAGGTCTCTCCTACGAGCAGTACTTC
CASSPQPPAGGLSYEQYF
>TRBD2|TRBJ2-3|TRBV13|.
TGTGCCAGCAGCTTAGGACTAGCGGGGAACACAGATACGCAGTATTTT
CASSLGLAGNTDTQYF
>TRBD2|TRBJ2-2|TRBV12-5|once
TGTGCTAGTGGTTTTAGCGGGAGCGCGGCCGGGGAGCTGTTTTTT
CASGFSGSAAGELFF
>.|TRBJ1-6|TRBV7-9|.
TGTGCCAGCAGCTTCAGTACCTCCCCTTCACCCCTCCACTTT
CASSFSTSPSPLHF
>TRBD1|TRBJ1-6|TRBV5-4|.
TGTGCCAGCAGCTTACAGGGGGCTCCCACCTATAATTCACCCCTCCACTTT
CASSLQGAPTYNSPLHF
>.|TRBJ1-2|TRBV5-4|.
TGTGCCAGCGGTTCAGGGGTCTATGGCTACACCTTC
CASGSGVYGYTF
>TRBD1|TRBJ2-1|TRBV5-1|.
TGCGCCAGCAGCTTGGCCGGGGGACAGGCCTACAATGAGCAGTTCTTC
CASSLAGGQAYNEQFF
>.|TRBJ2-7|TRBV28|.
TGTGCCAGCAGTTTTTCAACGGGGTTGGGCGAGCAGTACTTC
CASSFSTGLGEQYF
>TRBD2|TRBJ2-3|TRBV7-7|.
TGTGCCAGCAGCTCTAGCGGGGGCCCCCGGGATACGCAGTATTTT
CASSSSGGPRDTQYF
>TRBD1|TRBJ1-1|TRBV5-1|.
TGCGCCAGCAGCTTGACAGGGGGCAACACTGAAGCTTTCTTT
CASSLTGGNTEAFF
>.|TRBJ2-1|TRBV5-1|few
TGCGCCAGCAGCGTGGGAGGGACAGTCCTTTACAATGAGCAGTTCTTC
CASSVGGTVLYNEQFF
>.|TRBJ1-2|TRBV7-2|.
TGTGCCAGCAGCCAGACAGACTATGGCTACACCTTC
CASSQTDYGYTF
>.|TRBJ2-7|TRBV23-1|.
TGCGCCACCCAGATACCGACGGGATACGAGCAGTACTTC
CATQIPTGYEQYF
>.|TRBJ1-5|TRBV2|.
TGTGCCAGCAGTGGGGCAGGGGGCAATCAGCCCCAGCATTTT
CASSGAGGNQPQHF
>.|TRBJ1-2|TRBV4-1|.
TGCGCCAGCAGCCAAGGGAGGTGGGATTTGGGATATGGCTACACCTTC
CASSQGRWDLGYGYTF
>TRBD1|TRBJ2-4|TRBV4-1|.
TGCGCCAGCAGCCCCGACCTCACAGGGGTCGGAACCAAAAACATTCAGTACTTC
CASSPDLTGVGTKNIQYF
>TRBD2|TRBJ2-1|TRBV11-3|few
TGTGCCAGCAGCTTATACAGCGGGAGGCCTAACAATGAGCAGTTCTTC
CASSLYSGRPNNEQFF
>.|TRBJ1-1|TRBV6-5|.
TGTGCCAGCAGTTACTTAGTCCGGGACACTGAAGCTTTCTTT
CASSYLVRDTEAFF
>TRBD1|TRBJ1-2|TRBV28|.
TGTGCCAGCACCCAGACAGGGGTACGAGGCTACACCTTC
CASTQTGVRGYTF
>.|TRBJ2-5|TRBV2|.
TGTGCCAGCAGTGAGGGTGAACTAGCAGAGACCCAGTACTTC
CASSEGELAETQYF
>.|TRBJ2-7|TRBV5-1|.
TGCGCCAGCAGCTTGGCGGGGGACTCCTACGAGCAGTACTTC
CASSLAGDSYEQYF
>TRBD1|TRBJ1-1|TRBV7-9|.
TGTGCCAGCAGCCCAAGTGGACAGGGTGAAGCTTTCTTT
CASSPSGQGEAFF
>TRBD1|TRBJ2-4|TRBV30|.
TGTGCCTGGAGTGTACCGGGACAGGGAGGAAACATTCAGTACTTC
CAWSVPGQGGNIQYF
>TRBD1|TRBJ1-2|TRBV6-1|.
TGTGCCAGCACCCCGGACAGGGGGCGGGGTGGCTACACCTTC
CASTPDRGRGGYTF
>.|TRBJ1-5|TRBV6-1|.
TGTGCCAGCAGCCGGAACAGGGTTAACAATCAGCCCCAGCATTTT
CASSRNRVNNQPQHF
>.|TRBJ2-1|TRBV7-9|.
TGTGCCAGCAGCTCCACCGATAGCTCCTACAATGAGCAGTTCTTC
CASSSTDSSYNEQFF
>.|TRBJ1-4|TRBV7-9|.
TGTGCCAGCAGCGCTTCGGGGGAGGGGTTGCCTAATGAAAAACTGTTTTTT
CASSASGEGLPNEKLFF
>.|TRBJ2-1|TRBV2|.
TGTGCCAGCAGCGAGCAGGGGTTTGGGAGCTACAATGAGCAGTTCTTC
CASSEQGFGSYNEQFF
>.|TRBJ2-1|TRBV6-1|few
TGTGCCAGCAGTGAAGCCTATGTAAACGGTGAGCAGTTCTTC
CASSEAYVNGEQFF
>TRBD1|TRBJ2-7|TRBV27|once
TGTGCCAGCAGCTATGGACAGGGCGAGCAGTACTTC
CASSYGQGEQYF
>TRBD2|TRBJ2-1|TRBV4-2|.
TGTGCCAGCAGCCAGCGGGGGGGCAGGGAAAATGAGCAGTTCTTC
CASSQRGGRENEQFF